This T cell receptor beta chain was found in a study of cytomegalovirus exposure and HLA in healthy donors. Points from the study as a whole: Cytomegalovirus-associated TCR beta chains were listed, numbering 150 to 200.

TCRdb keeps only in-frame clones here, not all; method: immunoSEQ multiplex PCR. Found here are 190,000 or so clones, about 86% of them singletons; the top ten hold approximately 2.9%. Per the germline V gene, CDR1 is MNHEY and CDR2 is SMNVEV (reference sequence). V was clipped by 3 bases and J by 6 bases, with 11 bases between them. This CDR3 comprises 13 residues. Of note for this clone: Its antigen remains unknown.

The TCR comes from a woman under 30 in good health and CMV-seropositive. Sequencing was done on a sample of PBMCs. This chain connects TRBV27 to TRBJ1-1; D not resolved. The CDR3 loop is CASSFNEVAEAFF. CDR3 DNA sequence: TGTGCCAGCAGTTTTAATGAGGTTGCTGAAGCTTTCTTT.